Listed below are T cell receptor beta chains from one sample, sequenced in a study of blood T cell repertoires in COVID-19. Sequencing used immunoSEQ multiplex PCR; TCRdb keeps in-frame clones, though not all of them. The sample yields about 670,000 clones, more than 80% seen once. Sequencing used peripheral blood. These receptors came from a woman younger than 35 with acute or convalescent COVID-19. Each CDR3 is given with its conserved first and last residue. Fields, in order: D gene, V gene, J gene, clone size, CDR3 protein, CDR3 DNA. A D gene is named only where the DNA matches it firmly. The size field is filled for only some rows; it gives once, few, many or a size class.

NA	TRBV6-2/TRBV6-3	TRBJ2-7	NA	CASSRGDSYEQYF	TGTGCCAGCAGCCGCGGGGACTCCTACGAGCAGTACTTC
NA	TRBV2	TRBJ1-2	NA	CASSETRDPWTFYGYTF	TGTGCCAGCAGTGAAACCAGGGATCCTTGGACCTTCTATGGCTACACCTTC
NA	TRBV4-1	TRBJ2-7	NA	CASSHREAGTPSYEQYF	TGCGCCAGCAGCCACCGAGAAGCCGGGACACCCTCCTACGAGCAGTACTTC
NA	TRBV19	TRBJ2-7	NA	CASSMQGLSTYEQYF	TGTGCCAGTAGTATGCAGGGGCTGTCAACCTACGAGCAGTACTTC
TRBD2	TRBV7-9	TRBJ2-3	few	CASSPRRGERTDTQYF	TGTGCCAGCAGCCCTCGGCGGGGGGAACGCACAGATACGCAGTATTTT
TRBD2	TRBV19	TRBJ2-3	NA	CASSIALAGGADTQYF	TGTGCCAGTAGTATAGCCCTAGCGGGGGGAGCAGATACGCAGTATTTT
NA	TRBV5-4	TRBJ2-2	NA	CASSLVSGRGTGELFF	TGTGCCAGCAGCTTGGTCTCGGGAAGGGGGACCGGGGAGCTGTTTTTT
NA	TRBV29-1	TRBJ1-3	NA	CSVGGGSGNTIYF	TGCAGCGTTGGAGGAGGATCTGGAAACACCATATATTTT
TRBD1	TRBV6-5	TRBJ1-1	NA	CASRKQGANTEAFF	TGTGCCAGCAGAAAACAGGGGGCGAACACTGAAGCTTTCTTT
TRBD1	TRBV20-1	TRBJ2-7	NA	CSASERTGLAYEQYF	TGCAGTGCTAGTGAAAGGACAGGGCTAGCCTACGAGCAGTACTTC
NA	TRBV7-2	TRBJ1-1	NA	CASSLGLRNTEAFF	TGTGCCAGCAGCTTAGGACTGCGGAACACTGAAGCTTTCTTT
NA	TRBV3-1/TRBV3-2	TRBJ1-2	NA	CASSRKGLHGYTF	TGTGCCAGCAGCCGGAAGGGACTCCATGGCTACACCTTC
TRBD1	TRBV18	TRBJ1-2	NA	CASSPFTGGPYGYTF	TGTGCCAGCTCACCTTTTACAGGGGGCCCCTATGGCTACACCTTC
NA	TRBV19	TRBJ1-1	NA	CASSSNLRVSFTEAFF	TGTGCCAGTAGTTCAAACCTCAGGGTTAGTTTCACTGAAGCTTTCTTT
NA	TRBV19	TRBJ1-2	NA	CASSIPALGGGYTF	TGTGCCAGTAGTATACCTGCCCTTGGGGGCGGCTACACCTTC
NA	TRBV2	TRBJ1-1	NA	CASSDNRADTEAFF	TGTGCCAGCAGTGATAACAGGGCTGACACTGAAGCTTTCTTT
TRBD2	TRBV4-2	TRBJ2-1	NA	CASSPWGQRGGGVF	TGTGCCAGCAGCCCCTGGGGGCAGCGGGGGGGTGGGGTCTTC
TRBD1	TRBV29-1	TRBJ2-3	once	CSVDRGLSDTQYF	TGCAGCGTCGACAGGGGGCTTTCAGATACGCAGTATTTT
TRBD1	TRBV5-6	TRBJ1-2	NA	CASSLGQGGNYGYTF	TGTGCCAGCAGCTTGGGACAGGGTGGCAACTATGGCTACACCTTC
TRBD2	TRBV7-8	TRBJ2-7	NA	CASRKRGGHEQYF	TGTGCCAGCCGCAAGCGGGGGGGCCACGAGCAGTACTTC